Below, one T cell receptor (beta chain) is given with its context. The CDR3 has 16 amino acids. Germline CDR1 reads MNHEY; CDR2 reads SVGAGI. V lost 2 bases to trimming and J lost 3 bases; unmatched junction nucleotides: 7. Generated by immunoSEQ multiplex PCR, the TCRdb table keeps only in-frame clones and is missing some. The sample yields tens of thousands of clones, about 92% seen once. This record belongs to a study of control samples from healthy donors and cancer patients. The TCR sequence derives from a man aged 40-50 years with colorectal cancer. The genes are TRBV6-5 and TRBJ2-3; 8 bases align to TRBD1. Sequences were obtained from PBMCs. The CDR3 sequence is CASSYKTGGSTDTQYF. CDR3 nucleotide sequence: TGTGCCAGCAGTTACAAAACAGGGGGTTCGACAGATACGCAGTATTTT.